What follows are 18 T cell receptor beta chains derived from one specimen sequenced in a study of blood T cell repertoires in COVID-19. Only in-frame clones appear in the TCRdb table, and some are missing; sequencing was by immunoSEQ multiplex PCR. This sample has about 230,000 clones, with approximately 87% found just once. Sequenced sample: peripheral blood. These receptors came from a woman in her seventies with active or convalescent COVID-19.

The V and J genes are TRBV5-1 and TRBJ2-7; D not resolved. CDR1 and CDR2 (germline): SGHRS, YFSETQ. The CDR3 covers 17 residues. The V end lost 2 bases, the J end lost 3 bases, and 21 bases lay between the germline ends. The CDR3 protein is CASSFNLVQRTYYEQYF. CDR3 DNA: TGCGCCAGCAGCTTTAACCTAGTCCAACGTACCTACTACGAGCAGTACTTC.

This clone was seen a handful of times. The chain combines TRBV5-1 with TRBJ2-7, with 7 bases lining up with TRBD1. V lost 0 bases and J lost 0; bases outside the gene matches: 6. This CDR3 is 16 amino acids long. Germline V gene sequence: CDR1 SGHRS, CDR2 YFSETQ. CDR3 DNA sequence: TGCGCCAGCAGCTTGGGTCGGACAGGTAGCTCCTACGAGCAGTACTTC. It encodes CASSLGRTGSSYEQYF.

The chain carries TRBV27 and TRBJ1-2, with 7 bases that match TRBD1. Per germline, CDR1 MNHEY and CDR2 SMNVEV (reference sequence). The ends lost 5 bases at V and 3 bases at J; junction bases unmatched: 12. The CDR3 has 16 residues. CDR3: CASSPTPRGGYYGYTF. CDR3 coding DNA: TGTGCCAGCAGTCCGACCCCTAGAGGGGGCTACTATGGCTACACCTTC.

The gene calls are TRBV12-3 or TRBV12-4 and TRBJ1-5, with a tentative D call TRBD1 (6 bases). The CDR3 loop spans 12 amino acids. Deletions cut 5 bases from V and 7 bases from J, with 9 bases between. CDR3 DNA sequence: TGTGCCAGCAGTCAACAGGGACAGCCCCAGCATTTT. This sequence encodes CASSQQGQPQHF.

For the CDR3, the DNA is TGTGCCAGTAGTATTCCGGTACAGGGAAACATTCAGTACTTC. It codes for CASSIPVQGNIQYF. The rearrangement links TRBV19 to TRBJ2-4; TRBD1 might be the D (6 bases). The CDR3 runs 14 residues. V lost 3 bases to trimming and J lost 6 bases, with 12 bases between them. Per the germline V gene, CDR1 is LNHDA and CDR2 is SQIVND (reference sequence).

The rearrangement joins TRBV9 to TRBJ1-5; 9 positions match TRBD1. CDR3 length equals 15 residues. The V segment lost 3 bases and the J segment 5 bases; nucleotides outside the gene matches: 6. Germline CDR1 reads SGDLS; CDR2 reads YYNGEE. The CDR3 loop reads CASSAGQGNYQPQHF. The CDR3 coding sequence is TGTGCCAGCAGCGCGGGACAGGGCAATTATCAGCCCCAGCATTTT.

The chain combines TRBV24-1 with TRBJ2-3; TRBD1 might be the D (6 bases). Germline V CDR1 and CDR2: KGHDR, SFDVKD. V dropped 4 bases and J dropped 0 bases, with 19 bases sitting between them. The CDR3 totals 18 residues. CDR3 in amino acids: CATSDPLPTGSSTDTQYF. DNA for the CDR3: TGTGCCACCAGTGACCCCCTCCCCACAGGGTCCAGCACAGATACGCAGTATTTT.

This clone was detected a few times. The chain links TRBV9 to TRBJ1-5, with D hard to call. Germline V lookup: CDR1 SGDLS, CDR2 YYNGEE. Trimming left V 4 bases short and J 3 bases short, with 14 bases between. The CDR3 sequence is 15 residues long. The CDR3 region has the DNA TGTGCCAGCAGCTCTACCGGCGGGGACAATCAGCCCCAGCATTTT. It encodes CASSSTGGDNQPQHF.

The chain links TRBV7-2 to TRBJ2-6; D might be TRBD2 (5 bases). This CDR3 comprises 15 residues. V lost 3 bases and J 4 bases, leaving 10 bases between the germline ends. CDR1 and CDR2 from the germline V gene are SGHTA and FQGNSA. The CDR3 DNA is TGTGCCAGCAGCTTCGCCGGGAACGGGGCCAACGTCCTGACTTTC. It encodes CASSFAGNGANVLTF.

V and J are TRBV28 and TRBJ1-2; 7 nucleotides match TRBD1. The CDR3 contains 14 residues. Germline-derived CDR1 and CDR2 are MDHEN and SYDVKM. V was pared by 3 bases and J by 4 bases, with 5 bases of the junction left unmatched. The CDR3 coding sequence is TGTGCCAGCAGTTTTTCGTCAGGGGGCTATGGCTACACCTTC. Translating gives CASSFSSGGYGYTF.

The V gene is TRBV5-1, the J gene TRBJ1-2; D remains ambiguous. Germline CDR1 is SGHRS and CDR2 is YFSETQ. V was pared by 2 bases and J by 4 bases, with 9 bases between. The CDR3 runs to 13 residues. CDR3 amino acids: CASSFGTTYGYTF. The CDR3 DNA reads TGCGCCAGCAGCTTCGGCACTACCTATGGCTACACCTTC.

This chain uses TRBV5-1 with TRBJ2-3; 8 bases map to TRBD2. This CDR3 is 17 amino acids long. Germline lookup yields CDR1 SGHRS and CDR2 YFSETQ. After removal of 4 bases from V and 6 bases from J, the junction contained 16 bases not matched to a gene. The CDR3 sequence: CASSGGITGGPRDTQYF. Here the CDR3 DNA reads TGCGCCAGCAGCGGAGGCATTACGGGAGGGCCAAGGGATACGCAGTATTTT.

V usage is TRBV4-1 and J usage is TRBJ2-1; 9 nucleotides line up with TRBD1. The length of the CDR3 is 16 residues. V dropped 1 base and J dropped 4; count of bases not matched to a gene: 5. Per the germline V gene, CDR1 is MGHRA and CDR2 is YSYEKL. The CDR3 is CASSQVQGTGYNEQFF. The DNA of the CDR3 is TGCGCCAGCAGCCAAGTTCAGGGGACAGGGTACAATGAGCAGTTCTTC.

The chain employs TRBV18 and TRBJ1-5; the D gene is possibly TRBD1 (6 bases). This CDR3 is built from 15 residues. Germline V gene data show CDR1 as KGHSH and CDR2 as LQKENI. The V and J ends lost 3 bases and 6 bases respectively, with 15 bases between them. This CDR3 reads CASSPIQGWAQPQHF. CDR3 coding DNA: TGTGCCAGCTCACCGATCCAGGGGTGGGCTCAGCCCCAGCATTTT.

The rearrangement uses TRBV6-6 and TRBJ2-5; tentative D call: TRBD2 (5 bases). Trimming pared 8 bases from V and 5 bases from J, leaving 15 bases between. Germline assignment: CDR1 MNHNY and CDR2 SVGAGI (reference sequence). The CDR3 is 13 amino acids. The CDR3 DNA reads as TGTGCCAGCGGGCAGAGGGCCAGGGAGACCCAGTACTTC. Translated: CASGQRARETQYF.

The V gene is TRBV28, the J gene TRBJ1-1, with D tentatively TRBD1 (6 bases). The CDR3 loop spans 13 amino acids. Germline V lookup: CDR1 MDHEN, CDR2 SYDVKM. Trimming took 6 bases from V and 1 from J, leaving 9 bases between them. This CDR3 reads CASSRGQNTEAFF. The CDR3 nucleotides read TGTGCCAGCAGCAGGGGACAGAACACTGAAGCTTTCTTT.

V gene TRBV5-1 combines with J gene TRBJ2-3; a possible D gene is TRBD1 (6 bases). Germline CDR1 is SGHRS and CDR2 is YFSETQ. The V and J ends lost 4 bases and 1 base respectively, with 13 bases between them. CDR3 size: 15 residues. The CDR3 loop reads CASSVRGSGTDTQYF. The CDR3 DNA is TGCGCCAGCAGCGTCAGGGGTTCGGGCACAGATACGCAGTATTTT.

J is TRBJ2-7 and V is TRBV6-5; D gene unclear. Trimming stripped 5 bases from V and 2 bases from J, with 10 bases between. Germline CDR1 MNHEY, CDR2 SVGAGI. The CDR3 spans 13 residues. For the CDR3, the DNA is TGTGCCAGCAGTCCTTTACAAACCTACGAGCAGTACTTC. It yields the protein CASSPLQTYEQYF.